Shown below are 14 T cell receptor beta chains from a single sample sequenced in a study of shared clonotypes between healthy human individuals. Profiled with immunoSEQ multiplex PCR; TCRdb holds only in-frame clones, not every one. The sample has some 700,000 clones; roughly 88% are singletons. The sequenced sample consisted of memory CD8+ T cells from PBMCs. Subset given: CD45RO+ cells pooled with CCR7-negative TemRA cells. Receptors were obtained from a man in his late teens or twenties in good health. Some clones in this sample may be carry-over from other donors' samples.

The chain employs TRBV25-1 and TRBJ2-5, with 9 bases lining up with TRBD1. The CDR3 totals 16 residues. Looked up from germline, CDR1 is MGHDK and CDR2 is SYGVNS. Trimming cost V 7 bases and J 4 bases; bases outside gene matches: 13. This CDR3 reads CASTTKDGTGIETQYF. The CDR3 nucleotides read TGTGCCAGCACCACGAAGGACGGGACAGGGATAGAGACCCAGTACTTC.

This clone was recorded a few times. The chain employs TRBV7-9 and TRBJ1-1; tentative D call: TRBD1 (5 bases). Trimming stripped 5 bases from V and 6 bases from J, with 19 bases between. Germline assignment: CDR1 SEHNR and CDR2 FQNEAQ (reference sequence). The CDR3 is 15 residues long. CDR3: CASSAAGRASPEAFF. In DNA form, the CDR3 reads TGTGCCAGCAGCGCGGCGGGCAGGGCAAGCCCTGAAGCTTTCTTT.

The J gene is TRBJ1-1, the V gene TRBV11-2, with TRBD1 identical over 8 bases. Germline lookup yields CDR1 SGHAT and CDR2 FQNNGV. The CDR3 sequence is 16 residues long. The trim removed 5 bases at V and 5 bases at J, leaving 13 bases unmatched. The CDR3 DNA sequence: TGTGCCAGCAGCGTTAACAGGGGGGTACGAGGAACTGAAGCTTTCTTT. It encodes CASSVNRGVRGTEAFF.

The chain employs TRBV15 and TRBJ1-5; D may be TRBD1 (5 bases). V was clipped by 0 bases and J by 2 bases, with 8 bases between them. CDR1 and CDR2 from the germline V gene are LNHNV and YYDKDF (reference sequence). This CDR3 is 15 amino acids long. The CDR3 here is CATSRERGGNQPQHF. CDR3 coding DNA: TGTGCCACCAGCAGAGAAAGGGGTGGCAATCAGCCCCAGCATTTT.

The chain recombines TRBV4-1 with TRBJ1-5; tentatively, D is TRBD1 (5 bases). This CDR3 contains 16 residues. Trimming cost V 6 bases and J 0 bases, with 15 bases left between them. The V gene's germline CDR1 is MGHRA and CDR2 YSYEKL. CDR3 amino acids: CASRTGTEHSNQPQHF. For the CDR3, the DNA is TGCGCCAGCAGGACCGGGACTGAGCATAGCAATCAGCCCCAGCATTTT.

This chain links TRBV29-1 with TRBJ2-5; D assignment may be TRBD1 or TRBD2 (5 bases each). The CDR3 is made up of 12 amino acids. Germline lookup yields CDR1 SQVTM and CDR2 ANQGSEA. V lost 7 bases, J lost 6 bases, and 15 bases lay in between. CDR3 nucleotide sequence: TGCAGCGGCCGGGACCCTAGTCAGACCCAGTACTTC. Amino acids: CSGRDPSQTQYF.

This chain joins TRBV7-9 and TRBJ2-2; 14 bases fit TRBD2. The CDR3 has 18 amino acids. V shed 2 bases and J 3 bases; nucleotides not matched to a gene: 5. Germline CDR1 SEHNR, CDR2 FQNEAQ (reference sequence). CDR3 region: CASSLPPGLAGDTGELFF. Here the CDR3 DNA reads TGTGCCAGCAGCTTACCACCGGGACTAGCGGGAGACACCGGGGAGCTGTTTTTT.

CDR3 DNA sequence: TGTGCCAGCAGCTTGTCAACGACAGGGGTGGGCACAGATACGCAGTATTTT. As protein: CASSLSTTGVGTDTQYF. The gene calls are TRBV5-4 and TRBJ2-3; 8 bases match TRBD1. This CDR3 is built from 17 residues. In germline, CDR1 is SGHNT, CDR2 YYREEE (reference sequence). Trimming removed 1 base from V and 1 base from J; junction bases left unmatched: 8.

The V gene is TRBV7-8, the J gene TRBJ2-7; D possibly uses TRBD1 or TRBD2 (6 bases each). The CDR3 has 16 residues. The germline V gene encodes CDR1 SGHVS and CDR2 FQNEAQ. Trimming cost V 5 bases and J 7 bases, with 24 bases left between them. DNA of the CDR3: TGTGCCAGCAGCCCCCAGAGCCCTGTGGGGGGCGCGGAGCAGTACTTC. Translated: CASSPQSPVGGAEQYF. Supplemented by reference TRBV7-8 and TRBJ2-7, the full variable domain reads GAGVSQSPRYKVAKRGQDVALRCDPISGHVSLFWYQQALGQGPEFLTYFQNEAQLDKSGLPSDRFFAERPEGSVSTLKIQRTQQEDSAVYLCASSPQSPVGGAEQYFGPGTRLTVT.

The chain recombines TRBV4-1 with TRBJ2-2; 7 bases fit TRBD2. The CDR3 loop spans 18 amino acids. Germline trimming cut 0 bases from V and 4 bases from J; bases unmatched to any gene: 11. The germline V gene has CDR1 MGHRA and CDR2 YSYEKL. The CDR3 sequence is CASSQETSGRLGTGELFF. As DNA, the CDR3 is TGCGCCAGCAGCCAAGAAACATCCGGGAGGCTCGGCACCGGGGAGCTGTTTTTT.

This clone was seen only once. The chain has TRBV7-9 and TRBJ2-1; 7 positions agree with TRBD2. Losses at the gene ends were 1 base for V and 15 bases for J; bases not matched to a gene: 12. Germline loops: CDR1 SEHNR, CDR2 FQNEAQ (reference sequence). This CDR3 comprises 14 residues. CDR3 nucleotides: TGTGCCAGCAGCTTAGGAAGCCTGGGGCGGGAGTCGTTCTTC. This codes for CASSLGSLGRESFF.

This clone has a single count. The chain joins TRBV18 to TRBJ2-6, with D perhaps assigned TRBD1 or TRBD2 (5 bases each). The CDR3 is 16 residues long. Trimming took 6 bases from V and 0 from J, leaving 12 bases between them. CDR1 and CDR2 (germline): KGHSH, LQKENI. CDR3 coding DNA: TGTGCCAGCTCGGGGGAAAAGGGCTCTGGGGCCAACGTCCTGACTTTC. Its translation: CASSGEKGSGANVLTF.

The sample holds one count of this clone. The V and J genes are TRBV7-3 and TRBJ1-4; D remains ambiguous. Germline V gives CDR1 SGHTA, CDR2 FQGTGA. CDR3 length equals 16 residues. V lost 2 bases and J lost 3, with 13 bases in between. The CDR3 loop reads CASSLYGLGPNEKLFF. CDR3 sequence (DNA): TGTGCCAGCAGCTTATATGGCCTTGGACCTAATGAAAAACTGTTTTTT. The full variable domain, in which reference TRBV7-3 and TRBJ1-4 provide the parts outside the CDR3, is GAGVSQTPSNKVTEKGKYVELRCDPISGHTALYWYRQSLGQGPEFLIYFQGTGAADDSGLPNDRFFAVRPEGSVSTLKIQRTERGDSAVYLCASSLYGLGPNEKLFFGSGTQLSVL.

The chain recombines TRBV11-2 with TRBJ2-7; 7 nucleotides line up with TRBD1. This CDR3 is built from 14 residues. The germline V gene encodes CDR1 SGHAT and CDR2 FQNNGV. With V trimmed by 4 bases and J by 2 bases, 5 bases remained unmatched. CDR3 protein: CASSSRQGPYEQYF. DNA of the CDR3: TGTGCCAGCAGCTCACGACAGGGACCCTACGAGCAGTACTTC.